One and the same sample provided the 18 T cell receptor beta chains below, sequenced in a study of shared clonotypes between healthy human individuals (dated by TCRdb to 2020 to 2021). The library relied on the immunoSEQ multiplex PCR assay. Entries here come from immuneACCESS through TCRdb and include only in-frame sequences with V and J called. Some clones fail to appear in such tables; in the studies checked, an unresolved V gene covers under half of the shortfall, and the cause of the remainder is unknown. In this sample the table shows 500,000 to 550,000 clones, 95% to 97% of which occur a single time. The ten biggest clones cover 0.064% of the sample. Sequenced: naive CD4+ T cells sorted from blood. The cell subset or site label, as the study defines it: CD45RA+ positively selected. These receptors were taken from a woman between 25 and 40 years old in good health.

The genes are TRBV11-2 and TRBJ2-5, with 9 bases fitting TRBD1. V shed 0 bases, J shed 2 bases, and the junction held 7 bases outside the gene matches. The germline V gene encodes CDR1 SGHAT and CDR2 FQNNGV. This CDR3 has 17 residues. Here the CDR3 DNA reads TGTGCCAGCAGCTTAGATCTTTACAGGGGGCGGCAAGAGACCCAGTACTTC. It codes for CASSLDLYRGRQETQYF.

The V and J genes are TRBV6-5 and TRBJ1-1; D ambiguous. The germline gives CDR1 MNHEY, CDR2 SVGAGI. This CDR3 region has 13 residues. The V end lost 6 bases, the J end lost 6 bases, and 14 bases lay between the germline ends. The CDR3 loop is CASRPTRTAEAFF. In DNA, the CDR3 is TGTGCCAGCAGACCAACTAGGACGGCTGAAGCTTTCTTT.

The V gene is TRBV5-1, the J gene TRBJ2-2; 9 nucleotides match TRBD2. Germline CDR1 SGHRS, CDR2 YFSETQ. This CDR3 has 17 amino acids. Germline trimming cut 0 bases from V and 0 bases from J; bases unmatched to any gene: 3. CDR3 protein: CASSLESSGTNTGELFF. The CDR3, as DNA: TGCGCCAGCAGCTTGGAGTCTAGCGGGACGAACACCGGGGAGCTGTTTTTT.

The gene calls are TRBV28 and TRBJ2-5; D remains ambiguous. The CDR3 runs 15 residues. The ends were cut back, 5 bases at V and 5 bases at J, with 18 bases in the middle. The germline gives CDR1 MDHEN, CDR2 SYDVKM. This CDR3 reads CASSPRAATRETQYF. CDR3 nucleotide sequence: TGTGCCAGCAGTCCCCGGGCTGCTACCCGGGAGACCCAGTACTTC.

This sequence joins TRBV5-1 and TRBJ2-5; 7 nucleotides line up with TRBD2. This CDR3 spans 14 amino acids. Germline lookup yields CDR1 SGHRS and CDR2 YFSETQ. Losses at the gene ends were 5 bases for V and 5 bases for J; bases not matched to a gene: 9. The CDR3 reads CASRSGVSLETQYF. The DNA of the CDR3 is TGCGCCAGCAGGAGCGGGGTATCGTTGGAGACCCAGTACTTC.

This chain uses TRBV4-1 with TRBJ1-1; 7 bases are a match to TRBD1. Germline V gene sequence: CDR1 MGHRA, CDR2 YSYEKL. This CDR3 has 16 amino acids. Trimming cost V 0 bases and J 4 bases; bases outside gene matches: 8. CDR3 sequence (DNA): TGCGCCAGCAGCCAAGATAAAGGACAGGTACCCACTGAAGCTTTCTTT. It yields the protein CASSQDKGQVPTEAFF.

This rearrangement joins TRBV27 to TRBJ2-7; the match to TRBD1 covers 7 bases. The CDR3 contains 17 residues. The V gene's germline CDR1 is MNHEY and CDR2 SMNVEV (reference sequence). V shed 5 bases, J shed 0 bases, and the junction held 13 bases outside the gene matches. CDR3 sequence reads: CASSKTGQPTVSYEQYF. In nucleotides, the CDR3 is TGTGCCAGCAGTAAGACGGGACAGCCCACCGTCTCCTACGAGCAGTACTTC.

V and J are TRBV5-4 and TRBJ2-5; D ambiguous. The CDR3 totals 16 residues. The V and J ends lost 4 bases and 0 bases respectively, with 16 bases between them. CDR1 is SGHNT and CDR2 is YYREEE in the germline V gene (reference sequence). CDR3 region: CASSTESGPNQETQYF. DNA for the CDR3: TGTGCCAGCAGCACAGAGTCCGGACCAAACCAAGAGACCCAGTACTTC.

The V gene is TRBV6-1, the J gene TRBJ1-4, with 8 bases matching TRBD1. The trim removed 6 bases at V and 8 bases at J, leaving 8 bases unmatched. In germline, CDR1 is MNHNS, CDR2 SASEGT. This CDR3 is built from 14 residues. The CDR3 coding sequence is TGTGCCAGCAGCCCCCAGGGGGCACTCGAAAAACTGTTTTTT. Its protein is CASSPQGALEKLFF.

This chain links TRBV28 with TRBJ2-7; D may be TRBD1 or TRBD2 (6 bases each). V dropped 8 bases and J dropped 0 bases, with 14 bases sitting between them. The CDR3 length is 14 residues. Germline values: CDR1 MDHEN, CDR2 SYDVKM. The CDR3 DNA reads as TGTGCCAGCTCCACGGAGGGGGGCTCCTACGAGCAGTACTTC. Amino acids: CASSTEGGSYEQYF. Filled out from reference TRBV28 and TRBJ2-7, the complete variable domain reads DVKVTQSSRYLVKRTGEKVFLECVQDMDHENMFWYRQDPGLGLRLIYFSYDVKMKEKGDIPEGYSVSREKKERFSLILESASTNQTSMYLCASSTEGGSYEQYFGPGTRLTVT.

Regarding this clone: Other DNA sequences in the sample encode the same CDR3. CDR3 nucleotide sequence: TGTGCCAGCTCACCCCAACTAGGTTCCAATGAGCAGTTCTTC. Protein: CASSPQLGSNEQFF. This sequence joins TRBV18 and TRBJ2-1, with D possibly matching TRBD2 (5 bases). CDR3 length: 14 residues. Germline V gene sequence: CDR1 KGHSH, CDR2 LQKENI. Trimming removed 3 bases from V and 6 bases from J, with 12 bases in between.

As DNA, the CDR3 is TGTGCCAGCAGCTTAAACCCGGTAGGCGGGACAGGGAACACCGGGGAGCTGTTTTTT. It specifies CASSLNPVGGTGNTGELFF. The chain links TRBV7-6 to TRBJ2-2, with 8 bases matching TRBD1. CDR1 is SGHVS, CDR2 FNYEAQ, per germline. After removal of 2 bases from V and 1 base from J, the junction contained 12 bases not matched to a gene. This CDR3 contains 19 residues.

The chain joins TRBV15 to TRBJ1-1; D possibly corresponds to TRBD1 (5 bases). Germline V gene data show CDR1 as LNHNV and CDR2 as YYDKDF (reference sequence). There are 18 residues in the CDR3. V was cut by 5 bases and J by 6 bases, with 28 bases left in between. As DNA, the CDR3 is TGTGCCACCAGCCACGGCTGGCAGGGTAAGGCGGCAGGTCCTGAAGCTTTCTTT. Its translation is CATSHGWQGKAAGPEAFF.

This chain links TRBV7-2 with TRBJ1-1; unclear D gene. The V gene lost 0 bases and the J gene lost 13 bases, with 15 bases spanning the gap. CDR3 length equals 13 residues. Per germline, CDR1 SGHTA and CDR2 FQGNSA. CDR3 region: CASSLADPPEGFF. The CDR3, as DNA: TGTGCCAGCAGCTTAGCAGATCCCCCTGAGGGTTTCTTT.

This chain links TRBV7-8 with TRBJ2-3; 8 positions agree with TRBD2. CDR3 size: 15 residues. Trimming at V came to 6 bases and at J to 4 bases, leaving 9 bases not matched to a gene. CDR1 SGHVS and CDR2 FQNEAQ come from the germline V gene. CDR3 region: CASRDSGNGADTQYF. For the CDR3, the DNA is TGTGCCAGCAGAGATAGCGGGAACGGAGCAGATACGCAGTATTTT.

This clone occurred once. The chain joins TRBV2 to TRBJ1-6, with TRBD1 matching 8 bases. Unmatched junction bases numbered 4, after V lost 4 bases and J lost 5 bases. The CDR3 length is 15 residues. Germline assignment: CDR1 SNHLY and CDR2 FYNNEI. In nucleotides, the CDR3 is TGTGCCAGCAGTGCCGGGACAGGAGATAATTCACCCCTCCACTTT. It specifies CASSAGTGDNSPLHF.

The V gene is TRBV6-5, the J gene TRBJ1-1, with D maybe TRBD1 (6 bases). The V end lost 4 bases, the J end lost 2 bases, and 11 bases lay between the germline ends. Per germline, CDR1 MNHEY and CDR2 SVGAGI. The CDR3 is 14 residues long. CDR3 residues: CASSFRGRNTEAFF. The CDR3 bases are TGTGCCAGCAGTTTCAGGGGACGCAACACTGAAGCTTTCTTT.

V usage is TRBV7-2 and J usage is TRBJ1-1, with D unresolved. CDR1 is SGHTA and CDR2 is FQGNSA in the germline V gene. Trimming shortened V by 5 bases and J by 6 bases, and 13 bases separated the two germline ends. The CDR3 length is 13 residues. The CDR3 loop reads CASSPRGGPEAFF. The CDR3 coding sequence is TGTGCCAGCAGCCCACGTGGAGGCCCTGAAGCTTTCTTT.